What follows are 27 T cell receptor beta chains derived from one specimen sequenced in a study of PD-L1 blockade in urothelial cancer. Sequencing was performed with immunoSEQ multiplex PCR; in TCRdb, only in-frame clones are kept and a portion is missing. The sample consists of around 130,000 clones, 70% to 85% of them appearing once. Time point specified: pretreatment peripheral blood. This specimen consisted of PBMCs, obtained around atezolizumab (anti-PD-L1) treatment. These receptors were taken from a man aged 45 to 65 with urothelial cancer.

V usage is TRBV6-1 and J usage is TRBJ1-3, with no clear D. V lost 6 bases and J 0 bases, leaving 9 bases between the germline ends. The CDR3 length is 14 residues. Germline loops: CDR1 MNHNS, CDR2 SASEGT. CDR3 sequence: CASRTYSSGNTIYF. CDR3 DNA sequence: TGTGCCAGCAGAACTTATAGCTCTGGAAACACCATATATTTT.

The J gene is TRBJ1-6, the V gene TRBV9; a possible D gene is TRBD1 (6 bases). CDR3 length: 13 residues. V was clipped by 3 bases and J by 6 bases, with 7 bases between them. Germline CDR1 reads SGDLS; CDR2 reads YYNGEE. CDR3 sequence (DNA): TGTGCCAGCAGCGCGGACAGTAATTCACCCCTCCACTTT. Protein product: CASSADSNSPLHF.

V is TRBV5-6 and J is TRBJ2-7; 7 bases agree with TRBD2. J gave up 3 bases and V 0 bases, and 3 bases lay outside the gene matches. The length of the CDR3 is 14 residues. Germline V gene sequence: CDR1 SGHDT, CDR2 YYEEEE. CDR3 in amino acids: CASSLGDYGYEQYF. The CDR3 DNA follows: TGTGCCAGCAGCTTGGGGGACTACGGCTACGAGCAGTACTTC.

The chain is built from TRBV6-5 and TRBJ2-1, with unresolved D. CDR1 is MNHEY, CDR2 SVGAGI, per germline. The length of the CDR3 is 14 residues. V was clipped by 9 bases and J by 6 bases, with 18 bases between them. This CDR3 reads CASGRERVLNEQFF. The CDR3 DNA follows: TGTGCCAGTGGGCGAGAACGTGTCCTCAATGAGCAGTTCTTC.

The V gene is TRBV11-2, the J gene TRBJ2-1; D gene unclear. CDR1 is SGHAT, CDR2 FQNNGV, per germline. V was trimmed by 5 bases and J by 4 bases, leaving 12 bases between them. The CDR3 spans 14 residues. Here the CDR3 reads CASSPPTAYNEQFF. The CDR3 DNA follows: TGTGCCAGCAGCCCGCCTACAGCTTACAATGAGCAGTTCTTC.

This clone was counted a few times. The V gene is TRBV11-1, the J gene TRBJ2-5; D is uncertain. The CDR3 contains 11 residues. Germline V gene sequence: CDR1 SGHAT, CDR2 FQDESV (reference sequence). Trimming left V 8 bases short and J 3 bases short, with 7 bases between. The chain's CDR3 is CASSREETQYF. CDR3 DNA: TGTGCCAGCTCTAGAGAAGAGACCCAGTACTTC. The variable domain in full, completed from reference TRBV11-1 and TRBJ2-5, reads EAEVAQSPRYKITEKSQAVAFWCDPISGHATLYWYRQILGQGPELLVQFQDESVVDDSQLPKDRFSAERLKGVDSTLKIQPAELGDSAMYLCASSREETQYFGPGTRLLVL.

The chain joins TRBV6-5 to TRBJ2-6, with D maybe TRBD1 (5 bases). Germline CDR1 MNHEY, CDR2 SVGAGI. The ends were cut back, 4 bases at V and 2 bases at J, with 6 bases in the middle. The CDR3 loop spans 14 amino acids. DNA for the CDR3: TGTGCCAGCAGTTTGACAGCTGGGGCCAACGTCCTGACTTTC. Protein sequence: CASSLTAGANVLTF.

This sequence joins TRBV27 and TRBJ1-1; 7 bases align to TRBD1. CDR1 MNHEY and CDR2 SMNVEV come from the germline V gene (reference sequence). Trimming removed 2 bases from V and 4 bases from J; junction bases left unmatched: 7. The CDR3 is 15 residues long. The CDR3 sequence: CASSLRTGVSTEAFF. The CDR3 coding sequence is TGTGCCAGCAGTTTAAGAACAGGGGTGTCCACTGAAGCTTTCTTT.

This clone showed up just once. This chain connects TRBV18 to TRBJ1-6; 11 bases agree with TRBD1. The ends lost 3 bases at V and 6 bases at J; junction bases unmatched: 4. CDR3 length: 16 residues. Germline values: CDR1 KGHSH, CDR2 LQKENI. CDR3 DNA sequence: TGTGCCAGCTCACCGCCGGGACAGGGGGTTAATTCACCCCTCCACTTT. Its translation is CASSPPGQGVNSPLHF.

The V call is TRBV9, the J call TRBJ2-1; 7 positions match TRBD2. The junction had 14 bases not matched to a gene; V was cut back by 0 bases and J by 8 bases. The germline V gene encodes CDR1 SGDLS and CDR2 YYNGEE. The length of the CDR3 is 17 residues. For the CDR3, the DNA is TGTGCCAGCAGCGTAGGGGTTCGAGGACTAGAGTCGGATGAGCAGTTCTTC. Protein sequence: CASSVGVRGLESDEQFF.

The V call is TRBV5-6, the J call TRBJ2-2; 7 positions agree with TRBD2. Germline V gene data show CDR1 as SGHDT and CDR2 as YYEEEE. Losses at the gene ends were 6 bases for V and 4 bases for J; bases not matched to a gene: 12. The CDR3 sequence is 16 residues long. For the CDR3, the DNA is TGTGCCAGCAACCGCCGCCTGGGGGGGGGCACCGGGGAGCTGTTTTTT. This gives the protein CASNRRLGGGTGELFF.

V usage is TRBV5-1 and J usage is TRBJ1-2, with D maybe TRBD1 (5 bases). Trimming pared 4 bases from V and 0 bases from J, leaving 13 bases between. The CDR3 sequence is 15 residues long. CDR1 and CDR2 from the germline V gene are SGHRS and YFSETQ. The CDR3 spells CASSLAGTTNYGYTF. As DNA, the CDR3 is TGCGCCAGCAGCCTAGCGGGGACTACTAACTATGGCTACACCTTC.

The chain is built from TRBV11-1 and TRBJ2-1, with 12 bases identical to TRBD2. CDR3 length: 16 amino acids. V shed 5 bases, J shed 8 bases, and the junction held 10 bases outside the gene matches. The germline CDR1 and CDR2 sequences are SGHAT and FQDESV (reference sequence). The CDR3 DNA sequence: TGTGCCAGCAGCGCGGCTAGCGGGAGGGCCGTCGATGAGCAGTTCTTC. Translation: CASSAASGRAVDEQFF.

The CDR3 protein is CASSEGQGLGYTF. The CDR3 nucleotides are TGTGCCAGCAGTGAGGGACAGGGGCTTGGCTACACCTTC. The chain recombines TRBV28 with TRBJ1-2; TRBD1 agrees at 10 bases. Germline values: CDR1 MDHEN, CDR2 SYDVKM. V trimming: 5 bases; J trimming: 7 bases; junction bases outside the gene matches: 4. This CDR3 is 13 amino acids long.

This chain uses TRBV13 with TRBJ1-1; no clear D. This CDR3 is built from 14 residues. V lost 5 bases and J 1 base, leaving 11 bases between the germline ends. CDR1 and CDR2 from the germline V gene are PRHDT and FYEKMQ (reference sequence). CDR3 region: CASSKYSGNTEAFF. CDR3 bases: TGTGCCAGCAGCAAATACAGTGGGAACACTGAAGCTTTCTTT.

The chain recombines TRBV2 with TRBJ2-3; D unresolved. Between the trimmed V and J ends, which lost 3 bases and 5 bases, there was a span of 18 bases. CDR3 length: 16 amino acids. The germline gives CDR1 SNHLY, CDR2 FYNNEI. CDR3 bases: TGTGCCAGCAGTGAGACGGAGCCGGTGAGGTTAGATACGCAGTATTTT. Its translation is CASSETEPVRLDTQYF.

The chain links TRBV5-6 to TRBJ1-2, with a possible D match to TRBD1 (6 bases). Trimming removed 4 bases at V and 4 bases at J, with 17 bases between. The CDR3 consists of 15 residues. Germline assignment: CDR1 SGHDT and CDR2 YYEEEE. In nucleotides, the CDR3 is TGTGCCAGCAGCCTTAGACAGGCCGGCAGCTATGGCTACACCTTC. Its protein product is CASSLRQAGSYGYTF.

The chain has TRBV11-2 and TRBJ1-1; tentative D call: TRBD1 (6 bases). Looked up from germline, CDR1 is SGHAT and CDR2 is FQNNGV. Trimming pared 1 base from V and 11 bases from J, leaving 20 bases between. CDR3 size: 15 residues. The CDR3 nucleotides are TGTGCCAGCAGCTTAGGGGGAACAGGGTCTCGTACGGCTTTCTTT. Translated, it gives CASSLGGTGSRTAFF.

The chain's CDR3 is CASSEWRTGELFF. In DNA, the CDR3 is TGCGCCAGCAGTGAGTGGCGGACCGGGGAGCTGTTTTTT. The V gene is TRBV10-1, the J gene TRBJ2-2; unclear D gene. This CDR3 comprises 13 residues. V was shortened by 1 base and J by 5 bases, with 5 bases between the two germline ends. Germline V gene sequence: CDR1 WNHNN, CDR2 SYGVQD (reference sequence).

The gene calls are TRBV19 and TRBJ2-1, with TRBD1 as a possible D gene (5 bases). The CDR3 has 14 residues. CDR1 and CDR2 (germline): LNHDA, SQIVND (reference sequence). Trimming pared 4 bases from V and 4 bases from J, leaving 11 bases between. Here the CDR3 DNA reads TGTGCCAGTAGTAAAGCAGGGCCTTACAATGAGCAGTTCTTC. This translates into CASSKAGPYNEQFF.

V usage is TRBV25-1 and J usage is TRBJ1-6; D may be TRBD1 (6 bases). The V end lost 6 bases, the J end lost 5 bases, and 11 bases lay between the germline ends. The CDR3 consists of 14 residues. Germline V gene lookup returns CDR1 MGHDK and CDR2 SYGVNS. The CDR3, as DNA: TGTGCCAGCAGCATGGGACATGATAATTCACCCCTCCACTTT. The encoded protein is CASSMGHDNSPLHF. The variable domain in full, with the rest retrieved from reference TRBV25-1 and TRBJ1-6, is EADIYQTPRYLVIGTGKKITLECSQTMGHDKMYWYQQDPGMELHLIHYSYGVNSTEKGDLSSESTVSRIRTEHFPLTLESARPSHTSQYLCASSMGHDNSPLHFGNGTRLTVT.

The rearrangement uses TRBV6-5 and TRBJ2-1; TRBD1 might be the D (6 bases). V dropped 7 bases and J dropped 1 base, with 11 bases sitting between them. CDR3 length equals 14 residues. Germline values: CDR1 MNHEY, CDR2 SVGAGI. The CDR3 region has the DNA TGTGCCAGCAAGGGACACCTTTCCTACAATGAGCAGTTCTTC. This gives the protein CASKGHLSYNEQFF.

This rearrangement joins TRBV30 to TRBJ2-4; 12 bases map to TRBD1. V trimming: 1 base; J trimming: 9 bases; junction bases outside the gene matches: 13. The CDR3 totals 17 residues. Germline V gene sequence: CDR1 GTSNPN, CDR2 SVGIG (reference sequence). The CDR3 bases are TGTGCCTGGAGTGATCCGGGACAGGGGGCTCTCGGGGTCATTCAGTACTTC. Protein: CAWSDPGQGALGVIQYF.

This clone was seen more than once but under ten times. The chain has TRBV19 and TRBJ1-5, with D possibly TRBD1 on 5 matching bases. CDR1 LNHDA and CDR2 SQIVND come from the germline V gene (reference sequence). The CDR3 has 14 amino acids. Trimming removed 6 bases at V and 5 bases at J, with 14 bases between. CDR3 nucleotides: TGTGCCAGTAGGTTCGGGGGGGGTGATCAGCCCCAGCATTTT. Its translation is CASRFGGGDQPQHF.

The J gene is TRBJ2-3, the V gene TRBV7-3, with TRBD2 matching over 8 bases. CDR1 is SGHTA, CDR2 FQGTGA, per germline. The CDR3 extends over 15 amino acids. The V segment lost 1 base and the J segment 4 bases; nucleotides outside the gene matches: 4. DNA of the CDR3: TGTGCCAGCAGCTTAAGAGCGGGAGCCGCAGATACGCAGTATTTT. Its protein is CASSLRAGAADTQYF.

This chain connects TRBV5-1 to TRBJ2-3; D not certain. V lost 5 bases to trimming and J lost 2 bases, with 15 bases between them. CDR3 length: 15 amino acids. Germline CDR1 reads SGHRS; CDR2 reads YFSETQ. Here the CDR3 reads CASRSRPGTTDTQYF. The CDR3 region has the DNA TGCGCCAGCAGGTCCCGACCGGGTACCACAGATACGCAGTATTTT.

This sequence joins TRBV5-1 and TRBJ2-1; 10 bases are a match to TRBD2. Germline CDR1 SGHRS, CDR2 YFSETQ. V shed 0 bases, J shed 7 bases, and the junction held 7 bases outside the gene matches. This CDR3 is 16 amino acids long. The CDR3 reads CASSLGSSGSGNEQFF. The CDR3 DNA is TGCGCCAGCAGCTTGGGATCTAGCGGGAGTGGAAATGAGCAGTTCTTC. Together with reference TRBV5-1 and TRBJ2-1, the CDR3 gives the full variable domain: KAGVTQTPRYLIKTRGQQVTLSCSPISGHRSVSWYQQTPGQGLQFLFEYFSETQRNKGNFPGRFSGRQFSNSRSEMNVSTLELGDSALYLCASSLGSSGSGNEQFFGPGTRLTVL.